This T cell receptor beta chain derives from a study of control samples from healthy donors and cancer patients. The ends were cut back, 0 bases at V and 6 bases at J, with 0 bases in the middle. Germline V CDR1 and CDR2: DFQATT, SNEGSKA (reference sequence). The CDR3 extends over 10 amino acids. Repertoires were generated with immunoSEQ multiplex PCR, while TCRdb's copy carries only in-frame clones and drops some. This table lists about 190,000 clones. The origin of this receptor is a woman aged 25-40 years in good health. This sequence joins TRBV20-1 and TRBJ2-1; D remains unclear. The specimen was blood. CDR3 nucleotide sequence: TGCAGTGCTAGAGACAATGAGCAGTTCTTC. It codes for CSARDNEQFF.